The present entry profiles one TCR beta chain with its context. Antigen specificity is unknown. This entry comes from a study of post-analysis software for immune sequencing data. Study context: Disease courses included relapsing-remitting, secondary progressive and progressive-relapsing multiple sclerosis. The study, taken as a whole, reports: Pronounced co-clustering by F measure was evident among identically batched samples. Multiple sclerosis patients had significantly lower normalized Chao1 diversity than controls. In patients, TRBV5-6, TRBV5-1 and TRBV20-1 belonged to several TRBV segments found more frequently than in controls.

Sequencing libraries made from TCR beta cDNA carried unique molecular identifiers. TCRdb re-derived calls from the PCR reads in MiXCR, one entry per CDR3 protein. The sample has 750,000 to 950,000 distinct CDR3 sequences, around 50% seen once; the top ten hold 4.6%. The CDR3 is made up of 16 amino acids. V lost 2 bases to trimming and J lost 3 bases; unmatched junction nucleotides: 4. Germline V CDR1 and CDR2: SGHTA, FQGTGA. The clonotype was recovered from a girl aged 10 to 17 with multiple sclerosis. Sequencing used blood. The chain recombines TRBV7-3 with TRBJ2-3; TRBD2 matches 11 bases. CDR3 in DNA: TGTGCCAGCAGCTTAGAACTAGCGGGAGTAACAGATACGCAGTATTTT. Translating it yields CASSLELAGVTDTQYF. The variable domain in full, completed from reference TRBV7-3 and TRBJ2-3, reads GAGVSQTPSNKVTEKGKYVELRCDPISGHTALYWYRQSLGQGPEFLIYFQGTGAADDSGLPNDRFFAVRPEGSVSTLKIQRTERGDSAVYLCASSLELAGVTDTQYFGPGTRLTVL.